These 14 T cell receptor beta chains were sequenced from one sample in a study of identical twins. TCRdb reprocessed the 5' RACE reads via MiXCR and lists one record per CDR3 protein. The top ten clones hold 2.5% to 3.5% of a sample with a few hundred thousand distinct CDR3 sequences, 9.6% of them seen once. This same sample was also part of a study on yellow fever vaccine responses in identical twins.

Sequencing used PBMCs. These TCRs come from a young woman in good health.

The sample holds a few counts of this clonotype. V is TRBV28 and J is TRBJ2-3; the D call may be TRBD1 or TRBD2 (6 bases each). From germline, CDR1 is MDHEN and CDR2 SYDVKM. This CDR3 is built from 15 residues. V dropped 5 bases and J dropped 6 bases, with 18 bases sitting between them. The CDR3 bases are TGTGCCAGCAGTAATTGGGGGGCGCTCCAGGATACGCAGTATTTT. Translated, it gives CASSNWGALQDTQYF.

The chain employs TRBV18 and TRBJ2-2; D is uncertain. The germline CDR1 and CDR2 sequences are KGHSH and LQKENI. The CDR3 contains 14 residues. Trimming pared 3 bases from V and 3 bases from J, leaving 8 bases between. The CDR3 sequence is CASSPLIDTGELFF. DNA of the CDR3: TGTGCCAGCTCACCTCTCATCGACACCGGGGAGCTGTTTTTT.

This clonotype was picked up a small number of times. This chain connects TRBV20-1 to TRBJ2-7; D may be TRBD2 (5 bases). V lost 0 bases to trimming and J lost 5 bases, with 17 bases between them. This CDR3 has 15 amino acids. Germline values: CDR1 DFQATT, CDR2 SNEGSKA (reference sequence). CDR3 region: CSARDRGIRTHEQYF. In DNA, the CDR3 is TGCAGTGCTAGAGATCGAGGGATTCGGACCCACGAGCAGTACTTC.

This sequence joins TRBV20-1 and TRBJ2-1; the match to TRBD2 covers 7 bases. Germline CDR1 is DFQATT and CDR2 is SNEGSKA (reference sequence). Unmatched junction bases numbered 15, after V lost 1 base and J lost 3 bases. The CDR3 length is 18 residues. CDR3 DNA: TGCAGTGCTAGAGGCACTATTGCCGGGACTACCGGCTACAATGAGCAGTTCTTC. Protein sequence: CSARGTIAGTTGYNEQFF.

This clonotype was recorded a few times. The chain links TRBV11-2 to TRBJ2-1; the D is unclear. The CDR3 runs 15 residues. The germline CDR1 and CDR2 sequences are SGHAT and FQNNGV. Trimming shortened V by 5 bases and J by 0 bases, and 11 bases separated the two germline ends. The CDR3 is CASSPYLSSYNEQFF. The CDR3 DNA is TGTGCCAGCAGCCCCTATCTCAGCTCCTACAATGAGCAGTTCTTC.

V is TRBV7-9 and J is TRBJ2-7; either TRBD1 or TRBD2 may supply D (6 bases each). Germline V CDR1 and CDR2: SEHNR, FQNEAQ (reference sequence). The CDR3 loop spans 14 amino acids. V dropped 3 bases and J dropped 2 bases, with 11 bases sitting between them. CDR3 loop: CASSFSGAAYEQYF. In DNA form, the CDR3 reads TGTGCCAGCAGCTTTTCGGGGGCAGCCTACGAGCAGTACTTC.

The gene calls are TRBV5-5 and TRBJ2-7; D not resolved. The CDR3 is 13 amino acids. Germline V CDR1 and CDR2: SGHKS, YYEKEE (reference sequence). Trimming stripped 4 bases from V and 6 bases from J, with 14 bases between. Written as DNA, the CDR3 is TGTGCCAGCAGCCCATGGCTCCCCTGCGAGCAGTACTTC. This sequence encodes CASSPWLPCEQYF. Using reference TRBV5-5 and TRBJ2-7 for the parts outside the CDR3, the full variable domain is DAGVTQSPTHLIKTRGQQVTLRCSPISGHKSVSWYQQVLGQGPQFIFQYYEKEERGRGNFPDRFSARQFPNYSSELNVNALLLGDSALYLCASSPWLPCEQYFGPGTRLTVT.

V usage is TRBV11-2 and J usage is TRBJ2-7; TRBD1 matches at 10 bases. The V gene's germline CDR1 is SGHAT and CDR2 FQNNGV. V lost 5 bases, J lost 1 base, and 5 bases stayed unmatched. CDR3 size: 15 residues. DNA for the CDR3: TGTGCCAGCAGCATGCCGGGACAGGGGTCCTACGAGCAGTACTTC. As protein: CASSMPGQGSYEQYF.

CDR3 amino acids: CASSTGRVKNIQYF. CDR3 DNA: TGTGCCAGCAGTACGGGGCGGGTTAAAAACATTCAGTACTTC. The chain joins TRBV12-3 or TRBV12-4 to TRBJ2-4, with D possibly called TRBD1 or TRBD2 (5 bases each). The CDR3 consists of 14 residues. Trimming left V 5 bases short and J 4 bases short, with 12 bases between.

The rearrangement joins TRBV7-2 to TRBJ2-1, with 7 nucleotides matching TRBD2. Germline V gene lookup returns CDR1 SGHTA and CDR2 FQGNSA. V was clipped by 5 bases and J by 9 bases; unmatched bases: 10. This CDR3 comprises 14 residues. CDR3 nucleotides: TGTGCCAGCAGCCTTAGTAGCGGGCTCTTTGAGCAGTTCTTC. It yields the protein CASSLSSGLFEQFF.

This clonotype was observed a few times. The CDR3 DNA sequence: TGTGCCAGCAGTGGGGGACAGGATCGGTACTTC. Amino acid sequence: CASSGGQDRYF. The chain recombines TRBV2 with TRBJ2-5; TRBD1 matches at 8 bases. The CDR3 covers 11 residues. The germline V gene encodes CDR1 SNHLY and CDR2 FYNNEI. V gave up 4 bases and J gave up 13 bases; unmatched junction bases: 5.

This clonotype was seen many times. The chain links TRBV28 to TRBJ2-7; D remains ambiguous. CDR1 and CDR2 from the germline V gene are MDHEN and SYDVKM. CDR3 length: 13 residues. The V end lost 6 bases, the J end lost 4 bases, and 13 bases lay between the germline ends. CDR3 coding DNA: TGTGCCAGCAGCCATAGAACTTGGTACGAGCAGTACTTC. This sequence encodes CASSHRTWYEQYF.

This clonotype has a handful of counts. The rearrangement links TRBV20-1 to TRBJ1-5, with D perhaps matching TRBD1 (6 bases). The germline gives CDR1 DFQATT, CDR2 SNEGSKA (reference sequence). The CDR3 has 15 residues. With 0 bases removed from V and 2 bases from J, the gap between germline ends came to 11 bases. The CDR3 DNA follows: TGCAGTGCTAGAGATCCTACAGGGCGCAATCAGCCCCAGCATTTT. Translating it yields CSARDPTGRNQPQHF.

Comments on this clonotype: At one end the junction does not follow the germline gene, possibly because of a read error. CDR3 DNA: TGCAGTACTAGCGGCCAAGAGACCCAGTACTTC. Amino acids: CSTSGQETQYF. This rearrangement joins TRBV20-1 to TRBJ2-5, with 8 bases fitting TRBD2. The CDR3 covers 11 residues. Germline lookup yields CDR1 DFQATT and CDR2 SNEGSKA (reference sequence).